The 22 T cell receptor beta chains reported below all come from one sample, sequenced in a study of PD-L1 blockade in urothelial cancer. Clones were read by immunoSEQ multiplex PCR, and TCRdb kept only the in-frame ones, dropping some. The table shows around 33,000 clones, with roughly 82% occurring only once. This specimen consisted of PBMCs, obtained around atezolizumab (anti-PD-L1) treatment. These receptors originate from a man aged 65-85 years with urothelial cancer.

The chain uses TRBV28 and TRBJ1-3; 9 nucleotides match TRBD1. J lost 8 bases, V lost 6 bases, and 8 bases had no gene match. This CDR3 spans 14 amino acids. The V gene's germline CDR1 is MDHEN and CDR2 SYDVKM. CDR3 in DNA: TGTGCCAGCAGCGCCTTGACAGGGGGGGACACCATATATTTT. This encodes CASSALTGGDTIYF.

V and J are TRBV6-1 and TRBJ2-7; 11 bases align to TRBD2. V shed 4 bases, J shed 4 bases, and the junction held 3 bases outside the gene matches. Germline CDR1 is MNHNS and CDR2 is SASEGT. This CDR3 has 14 residues. CDR3 in DNA: TGTGCCAGCAGTGTAACTAGCGGGGGATACGAGCAGTACTTC. Translated: CASSVTSGGYEQYF.

The chain joins TRBV19 to TRBJ1-4, with a possible D match to TRBD1 (6 bases). CDR1 is LNHDA, CDR2 SQIVND, per germline (reference sequence). Trimming pared 7 bases from V and 4 bases from J, leaving 16 bases between. The CDR3 covers 15 residues. CDR3 in amino acids: CASMTGDKINEKLFF. In nucleotides, the CDR3 is TGTGCCAGTATGACCGGGGACAAGATTAATGAAAAACTGTTTTTT.

The V and J genes are TRBV7-2 and TRBJ2-7; 7 positions agree with TRBD2. CDR1 and CDR2 (germline): SGHTA, FQGNSA. This CDR3 is 13 amino acids long. V gave up 1 base and J gave up 6 bases; unmatched junction bases: 3. CDR3 amino acids: CASSLEERGEQYF. As DNA, the CDR3 is TGTGCCAGCAGCTTAGAAGAGCGGGGCGAGCAGTACTTC.

The chain links TRBV5-1 to TRBJ2-7, with 9 bases aligning to TRBD2. The ends lost 3 bases at V and 5 bases at J; junction bases unmatched: 3. Germline assignment: CDR1 SGHRS and CDR2 YFSETQ. The CDR3 consists of 13 residues. CDR3 DNA sequence: TGCGCCAGCAGCTCGCTAGCGGGAAACGAGCAGTACTTC. Translating it yields CASSSLAGNEQYF.

This clone has a single count. J is TRBJ2-7 and V is TRBV18; TRBD2 matches 13 bases. V lost 4 bases, J lost 3 bases, and 12 bases stayed unmatched. Germline CDR1 reads KGHSH; CDR2 reads LQKENI. This CDR3 spans 18 amino acids. The DNA of the CDR3 is TGTGCCAGCTCACTAGGAAGATTACTAGCGGGAGGGGGCTACGAGCAGTACTTC. Its protein product is CASSLGRLLAGGGYEQYF.

The chain is built from TRBV7-2 and TRBJ2-7, with 11 bases that match TRBD2. Germline V gives CDR1 SGHTA, CDR2 FQGNSA. The V segment lost 2 bases and the J segment 0 bases; nucleotides outside the gene matches: 6. The CDR3 has 17 amino acids. The CDR3 coding sequence is TGTGCCAGCAGCTTAACTAGCGGGGGCCTAAGCTCCTACGAGCAGTACTTC. Residues: CASSLTSGGLSSYEQYF.

The chain combines TRBV7-8 with TRBJ2-3; 7 nucleotides agree with TRBD1. Germline values: CDR1 SGHVS, CDR2 FQNEAQ. V was clipped by 4 bases and J by 2 bases; unmatched bases: 9. The CDR3 is 16 residues long. CDR3 bases: TGTGCCAGCAGCTCCCGGGGACAGATCGCCACAGATACGCAGTATTTT. It specifies CASSSRGQIATDTQYF.

The chain has TRBV7-3 and TRBJ2-7, with 8 bases that match TRBD1. The germline V gene encodes CDR1 SGHTA and CDR2 FQGTGA. J was trimmed by 5 bases and V by 5 bases; bases with no gene match: 14. The CDR3 extends over 16 amino acids. CDR3 DNA: TGTGCCAGCAGCGTCCCACCCAGGGGGCCCGAGGACGAGCAGTACTTC. Protein sequence: CASSVPPRGPEDEQYF.

The chain uses TRBV6-1 and TRBJ1-2; 8 bases fit TRBD1. Trimming took 0 bases from V and 4 from J; bases not matched to a gene: 7. From germline, CDR1 is MNHNS and CDR2 SASEGT. The CDR3 is made up of 16 amino acids. The CDR3 reads CASSEAWQGAGYGYTF. In DNA form, the CDR3 reads TGTGCCAGCAGTGAAGCTTGGCAGGGGGCTGGCTATGGCTACACCTTC.

The rearrangement joins TRBV5-1 to TRBJ1-4; D is unresolved. This CDR3 is 13 amino acids long. The V and J ends lost 7 bases and 7 bases respectively, with 14 bases between them. Germline CDR1 SGHRS, CDR2 YFSETQ. As DNA, the CDR3 is TGCGCCAGCGGCGCCCGGGAGGGTGAAAAACTGTTTTTT. Encoded protein: CASGAREGEKLFF.

This rearrangement joins TRBV5-5 to TRBJ2-7; TRBD1 matches 8 bases. Germline trimming cut 2 bases from V and 9 bases from J; bases unmatched to any gene: 7. This CDR3 spans 13 amino acids. From germline, CDR1 is SGHKS and CDR2 YYEKEE (reference sequence). The chain's CDR3 is CASSFPETGVQYF. CDR3 nucleotides: TGTGCCAGCAGCTTCCCGGAGACAGGGGTGCAGTACTTC.

The chain links TRBV28 to TRBJ1-2, with unresolved D. The CDR3 has 12 amino acids. CDR1 and CDR2 from the germline V gene are MDHEN and SYDVKM. Trimming pared 1 base from V and 8 bases from J, leaving 8 bases between. In nucleotides, the CDR3 is TGTGCCAGCAGTTTATTGACAAAGGGCTACACCTTC. This translates into CASSLLTKGYTF.

CDR3 sequence: CASRPRGARGETQYF. The CDR3 DNA reads TGTGCCAGCAGGCCCCGGGGGGCTAGAGGAGAGACCCAGTACTTC. The genes are TRBV27 and TRBJ2-5; D possibly corresponds to TRBD2 (7 bases). Germline V CDR1 and CDR2: MNHEY, SMNVEV (reference sequence). Trimming stripped 6 bases from V and 4 bases from J, with 18 bases between. The CDR3 consists of 15 residues.

This clone has only one observation. V gene TRBV6-1 combines with J gene TRBJ2-3; the match to TRBD1 covers 10 bases. V trimming: 8 bases; J trimming: 3 bases; junction bases outside the gene matches: 5. The CDR3 extends over 14 amino acids. The germline V gene has CDR1 MNHNS and CDR2 SASEGT. CDR3 sequence reads: CASGDRGRTDTQYF. In nucleotides, the CDR3 is TGTGCCAGCGGAGACAGGGGGCGTACAGATACGCAGTATTTT.

The CDR3 sequence: CAARPTSGTQETQYF. CDR3 bases: TGTGCCGCCCGGCCCACCAGCGGGACTCAAGAGACCCAGTACTTC. The V call is TRBV19, the J call TRBJ2-5; 7 positions agree with TRBD2. The CDR3 has 15 amino acids. CDR1 is LNHDA and CDR2 is SQIVND in the germline V gene (reference sequence). The ends lost 11 bases at V and 2 bases at J; junction bases unmatched: 14.

The CDR3 region has the DNA TGTGCCAGCAGCCTAGGGGGGGTTGGCTATGGCTACACCTTC. Translated, it gives CASSLGGVGYGYTF. The rearrangement links TRBV7-9 to TRBJ1-2; D perhaps matches TRBD1 (6 bases). The CDR3 consists of 14 residues. The V gene lost 5 bases and the J gene lost 4 bases, with 14 bases spanning the gap. Looked up from germline, CDR1 is SEHNR and CDR2 is FQNEAQ (reference sequence).

In this sample, this clone turned up a few times. The chain is built from TRBV4-2 and TRBJ1-5, with D maybe TRBD1 (6 bases). Trimming pared 4 bases from V and 4 bases from J, leaving 20 bases between. Germline V gene sequence: CDR1 LGHNA, CDR2 YNFKEQ. The CDR3 extends over 17 amino acids. DNA of the CDR3: TGTGCCAGCAGCCCACGGGGCTCAGGGGTCAAAAATCAGCCCCAGCATTTT. Protein sequence: CASSPRGSGVKNQPQHF.

The rearrangement joins TRBV5-1 to TRBJ2-7; 7 bases fit TRBD2. CDR1 is SGHRS and CDR2 is YFSETQ in the germline V gene. The CDR3 extends over 15 amino acids. With 2 bases clipped from V and 5 bases from J, the junction kept 10 bases outside the gene matches. CDR3 sequence (DNA): TGCGCCAGCAGCTTCACTCGAGCGGGGCAGGACGAGCAGTACTTC. Protein: CASSFTRAGQDEQYF. The full variable domain, with the rest looked up from reference TRBV5-1 and TRBJ2-7, is KAGVTQTPRYLIKTRGQQVTLSCSPISGHRSVSWYQQTPGQGLQFLFEYFSETQRNKGNFPGRFSGRQFSNSRSEMNVSTLELGDSALYLCASSFTRAGQDEQYFGPGTRLTVT.

This clone was observed a handful of times. The CDR3 loop reads CASTPGLSSNQPQHF. CDR3 nucleotides: TGTGCCAGCACCCCGGGTCTTTCTAGCAATCAGCCCCAGCATTTT. This rearrangement joins TRBV2 to TRBJ1-5; no clear D. CDR3 length equals 15 residues. Germline V gives CDR1 SNHLY, CDR2 FYNNEI. The germline V and J ends were trimmed by 7 bases and 0 bases, with 13 bases remaining between them.

The CDR3 DNA reads as TGTGCCAGCAGCTTGGGCAGGGGGTACACCGGGGAGCTGTTTTTT. This encodes CASSLGRGYTGELFF. The chain uses TRBV5-4 and TRBJ2-2; TRBD1 aligns across 7 bases. CDR1 is SGHNT, CDR2 YYREEE, per germline (reference sequence). The CDR3 runs to 15 residues. V gave up 0 bases and J gave up 3 bases; unmatched junction bases: 2. The whole variable domain, filled in from reference TRBV5-4 and TRBJ2-2, reads ETGVTQSPTHLIKTRGQQVTLRCSSQSGHNTVSWYQQALGQGPQFIFQYYREEENGRGNFPPRFSGLQFPNYSSELNVNALELDDSALYLCASSLGRGYTGELFFGEGSRLTVL.

J is TRBJ2-1 and V is TRBV15; TRBD2 is a possible D gene (6 bases). V lost 3 bases and J 10 bases, leaving 22 bases between the germline ends. The CDR3 sequence is 16 residues long. CDR1 LNHNV and CDR2 YYDKDF come from the germline V gene (reference sequence). This CDR3 reads CATSSRARGGTSEQFF. CDR3 in DNA: TGTGCCACCAGCAGTCGGGCTCGGGGAGGTACTTCGGAGCAGTTCTTC.